The clone carrying this T cell receptor (beta chain) was seen many times. Its antigen remains unknown. A universal primer site came from template switching; cDNA carried unique molecular identifiers. TCRdb redid the calling of the 5' RACE reads with MiXCR, one entry per CDR3 protein. The sample consists of around 1.7 million distinct CDR3 sequences, 32% of them appearing once. The data were obtained in a study of identical twins. Whole-study findings and limits: Insertion counts were lower in abundant cord blood beta clonotypes, a trend that memory repertoires did not show.

Sample: cord blood. This clonotype originated in a newborn girl in good health.

This chain's CDR3 is CSARGQGGYTF. The CDR3 nucleotides are TGCAGTGCTAGAGGACAGGGTGGCTACACCTTC. This chain links TRBV20-1 with TRBJ1-2; 7 nucleotides agree with TRBD1. Germline CDR1 reads DFQATT; CDR2 reads SNEGSKA (reference sequence). The CDR3 is 11 amino acids. V was pared by 1 base and J by 7 bases, with 0 bases of the junction left unmatched.